The entry below gives a single T cell receptor beta chain sequence along with its context. This sample is part of a study of blood T cell repertoires in COVID-19. Study-wide context: Acute-phase and convalescent COVID-19 samples originated in the United States, Italy and Spain. T cells, B-cell-depleted T cells, or PBMCs provided the cDNA or gDNA that served as material.

Generated by immunoSEQ multiplex PCR, the TCRdb table keeps only in-frame clones and is missing some. The sample shows about 170,000 clones, roughly 80% of them seen only once. Germline trimming cut 0 bases from V and 6 bases from J; bases unmatched to any gene: 8. The CDR3 has 16 residues. Per germline, CDR1 LGHNA and CDR2 YNFKEQ. V and J are TRBV4-2 and TRBJ2-1; 7 bases are a match to TRBD1. Sequencing input: peripheral blood. This receptor was identified in a woman of 80 years or more with acute or convalescent COVID-19. In DNA, the CDR3 is TGTGCCAGCAGCCAAGATTGGGGGACAGTCTTCAATGAGCAGTTCTTC. Its translation is CASSQDWGTVFNEQFF.